Following are 14 T cell receptor beta chains from one sample sequenced in a study of regulatory T cells in long-lasting Graves disease. As to time point: persistent/refractory GD, antithyroid drugs over 5 years with positive TRAb. Preparation of the TCR library used RNA extracted from PBMCs. Arm-PCR of CDR3 regions and iRepertoire HTBI primers were used to build TCR beta libraries. TCRdb reanalysed the multiplex PCR reads using MiXCR and keeps one entry per CDR3 protein. The sample lists almost 350,000 distinct CDR3 sequences; around a fifth were seen once. Sequences were derived from peripheral blood mononuclear cells (PBMCs), sampled when the disease was refractory, from a patient treated with antithyroid drugs. Receptors were obtained from a female donor with Graves disease.

This clonotype was detected ten times or more. The chain joins TRBV6-2 or TRBV6-3 to TRBJ1-5; TRBD1 agrees at 9 bases. The ends lost 4 bases at V and 7 bases at J; junction bases unmatched: 8. The CDR3 is 15 amino acids. Per germline, CDR1 MNHEY and CDR2 SVGEGT. CDR3 coding DNA: TGTGCCAGCAGTTCCGGGACAGGGAAGTACCAGCCCCAGCATTTT. Its protein is CASSSGTGKYQPQHF.

The sample holds a few counts of this clonotype. V usage is TRBV10-2 and J usage is TRBJ2-7; weak D call: TRBD1 (6 bases). Between the trimmed V and J ends, which lost 1 base and 9 bases, there was a span of 10 bases. CDR1 and CDR2 (germline): WSHSY, SAAADI. CDR3 length: 12 residues. The CDR3 here is CASSEFSTGQYF. The DNA of the CDR3 is TGCGCCAGCAGTGAGTTCTCGACAGGGCAGTACTTC.

The J gene is TRBJ1-1, the V gene TRBV20-1, with D tentatively TRBD1 (5 bases). V dropped 0 bases and J dropped 7 bases, with 9 bases sitting between them. This CDR3 contains 12 residues. The V gene's germline CDR1 is DFQATT and CDR2 SNEGSKA (reference sequence). CDR3 protein: CSAREGTFEAFF. In DNA form, the CDR3 reads TGCAGTGCTAGAGAGGGGACTTTTGAAGCTTTCTTT.

The rearrangement uses TRBV28 and TRBJ2-7; 10 bases are a match to TRBD2. This CDR3 contains 15 residues. V gave up 6 bases and J gave up 7 bases; unmatched junction bases: 12. Germline V gives CDR1 MDHEN, CDR2 SYDVKM. CDR3 nucleotide sequence: TGTGCCAGCAGCCCCCGAGCGGGGGGGCAGGGGGAGCAGTACTTC. It specifies CASSPRAGGQGEQYF. The full variable domain, in which reference TRBV28 and TRBJ2-7 provide the parts outside the CDR3, is DVKVTQSSRYLVKRTGEKVFLECVQDMDHENMFWYRQDPGLGLRLIYFSYDVKMKEKGDIPEGYSVSREKKERFSLILESASTNQTSMYLCASSPRAGGQGEQYFGPGTRLTVT.

In this sample, this clonotype turned up many times. V is TRBV12-3 or TRBV12-4 and J is TRBJ2-2, with a tentative D call TRBD2 (5 bases). The CDR3 runs to 15 residues. The V gene lost 3 bases and the J gene lost 0 bases, with 8 bases spanning the gap. The CDR3 DNA is TGTGCCAGCAGTTTGCGGGTTTCGAACACCGGGGAGCTGTTTTTT. This gives the protein CASSLRVSNTGELFF.

This clonotype was detected only a few times. The chain employs TRBV10-3 and TRBJ1-6; D call uncertain. Germline-derived CDR1 and CDR2 are ENHRY and SYGVKD. Trimming stripped 6 bases from V and 6 bases from J, with 15 bases between. The CDR3 has 15 residues. The CDR3: CAIRPGSEGNSPLHF. In DNA form, the CDR3 reads TGTGCCATCAGACCGGGGTCCGAGGGTAATTCACCCCTCCACTTT.

This chain uses TRBV6-1 with TRBJ1-2, with TRBD1 matching over 10 bases. Germline CDR1 is MNHNS and CDR2 is SASEGT. The CDR3 extends over 14 amino acids. V shed 6 bases, J shed 3 bases, and the junction held 4 bases outside the gene matches. CDR3 bases: TGTGCCAGCAGGCGGGACAGGGGCTACTATGGCTACACCTTC. As protein: CASRRDRGYYGYTF.

This clonotype has a handful of counts. In DNA form, the CDR3 reads TGTGCCAGCAGTAGACAGGGTATGGGAGGCTACACCTTC. Translated, it gives CASSRQGMGGYTF. This chain uses TRBV2 with TRBJ1-2, with 7 bases lining up with TRBD1. Germline V gene data show CDR1 as SNHLY and CDR2 as FYNNEI. The CDR3 is made up of 13 amino acids. J lost 8 bases, V lost 5 bases, and 8 bases had no gene match.

The genes are TRBV3-1 and TRBJ2-2; maybe TRBD2 (7 bases). Germline loops: CDR1 LGHDT, CDR2 YNNKEL (reference sequence). CDR3 size: 15 residues. V was cut by 4 bases and J by 6 bases, with 15 bases left in between. CDR3 residues: CASSPGGGDAGELFF. The CDR3 DNA follows: TGTGCCAGCAGCCCTGGGGGGGGCGACGCCGGGGAGCTGTTTTTT.

V and J are TRBV29-1 and TRBJ2-7; 9 bases line up with TRBD2. The junction had 7 bases not matched to a gene; V was cut back by 5 bases and J by 2 bases. The CDR3 covers 14 residues. The germline CDR1 and CDR2 sequences are SQVTM and ANQGSEA. CDR3 DNA: TGCAGCGTTTATCTAGCGGGATTTGCCTACGAGCAGTACTTC. Amino acid sequence: CSVYLAGFAYEQYF.

On this clonotype: This is likely an artifact of a read error, given a far larger clone one base away. V is TRBV27 and J is TRBJ1-2, with 7 bases identical to TRBD1. Unmatched junction bases numbered 7, after V lost 5 bases and J lost 4 bases. The CDR3 totals 14 residues. Germline assignment: CDR1 MNHEY and CDR2 SMNVEV (reference sequence). CDR3 sequence: CASSPSGQFYGYTF. The CDR3 region has the DNA TGTGCCAGCAGTCCATCGGGACAGTTCTATGGCTACACCTTC.

This clonotype has only a few counts. The chain links TRBV5-5 to TRBJ2-5; 10 nucleotides match TRBD1. Per germline, CDR1 SGHKS and CDR2 YYEKEE (reference sequence). V shed 6 bases, J shed 5 bases, and the junction held 10 bases outside the gene matches. This CDR3 region has 15 residues. As DNA, the CDR3 is TGTGCCAGCATCTTCCGGGACAGGGGTTATGAGACCCAGTACTTC. It encodes CASIFRDRGYETQYF.

The gene calls are TRBV6-5 and TRBJ1-1; possibly TRBD1 for D (5 bases). The V end lost 2 bases, the J end lost 0 bases, and 7 bases lay between the germline ends. Germline V lookup: CDR1 MNHEY, CDR2 SVGAGI. The CDR3 consists of 14 residues. The CDR3 nucleotides read TGTGCCAGCAGTTACCCAGGGATGAACACTGAAGCTTTCTTT. Encoded protein: CASSYPGMNTEAFF.

This clonotype was seen a handful of times. The V call is TRBV20-1, the J call TRBJ2-2, with D tentatively TRBD2 (6 bases). The CDR3 has 14 amino acids. V was shortened by 0 bases and J by 5 bases, with 10 bases between the two germline ends. CDR1 is DFQATT, CDR2 SNEGSKA, per germline (reference sequence). The chain's CDR3 is CSARDGSKTGELFF. CDR3 nucleotides: TGCAGTGCTAGAGACGGGAGTAAAACCGGGGAGCTGTTTTTT.